This entry concerns a single TCR beta chain. What it binds is unknown. These data originate in a study of T cell repertoires in cytomegalovirus infection. Study as a whole: Well-studied HLA-B-restricted epitopes and recently identified HLA-C-restricted epitopes of CMV were both used in the study.

Trimming removed 2 bases at V and 7 bases at J, with 14 bases between. This CDR3 has 14 amino acids. CDR1 SGHAT and CDR2 FQNNGV come from the germline V gene. Using its own MiXCR run on the reads, TCRdb lists one record per CDR3 protein. Altogether roughly 500,000 distinct CDR3 sequences are present, about 33% being singletons, with the ten largest covering roughly a sixth. Study findings and constraints: HLA-C-restricted CMV-specific TCR beta clonotypes prevailed in the ex vivo response. Adding up the frequency of public TCR beta families identified people who carried CMV plus the relevant HLA.

Sequences were derived from cultured PBMCs, sampled from culture after CMV antigen stimulation. The genes are TRBV11-2 and TRBJ1-2; D is possibly TRBD1 (6 bases). This clonotype originated in a human donor in good health (CMV status not recorded). Some clones in this sample may be carry-over from other donors' samples. The DNA for the CDR3 is TGTGCCAGCAGCTTAACTGAGACAGGTCCTGGCTACACCTTC. This translates into CASSLTETGPGYTF.